These 12 T cell receptor beta chains share one sample of origin, sequenced in a study of cytomegalovirus exposure and HLA in healthy donors. Vbeta (60) and Jbeta (13) primers were used in the PCR. TCRdb's table, derived via immunoSEQ multiplex PCR, lists solely in-frame clones and lacks some. This sample contains 25,000 to 35,000 clones. Specimen: PBMCs. The receptors derive from a woman in her thirties or forties in good health and CMV-seropositive.

This chain connects TRBV19 to TRBJ2-2, with 15 bases that match TRBD2. The CDR3 runs to 18 residues. Trimming took 4 bases from V and 0 from J; bases not matched to a gene: 3. Germline V gives CDR1 LNHDA, CDR2 SQIVND (reference sequence). The CDR3 protein is CASSKGLAGGANTGELFF. Written as DNA, the CDR3 is TGTGCCAGTAGTAAGGGACTAGCGGGAGGCGCGAACACCGGGGAGCTGTTTTTT.

V and J are TRBV4-1 and TRBJ1-2; TRBD1 is a possible D gene (6 bases). Trimming shortened V by 8 bases and J by 4 bases, and 17 bases separated the two germline ends. Germline values: CDR1 MGHRA, CDR2 YSYEKL. There are 14 residues in the CDR3. The CDR3 sequence: CASRMLAGVYGYTF. CDR3 coding DNA: TGCGCCAGCCGGATGCTGGCAGGGGTCTATGGCTACACCTTC.

CDR3 bases: TGTGCCAGCTCACCGGACCCCGTGACTAGCTACGAGCAGTACTTC. Translation: CASSPDPVTSYEQYF. The chain carries TRBV18 and TRBJ2-7, with D possibly matching TRBD2 (6 bases). Looked up from germline, CDR1 is KGHSH and CDR2 is LQKENI. The CDR3 sequence is 15 residues long. V lost 3 bases to trimming and J lost 3 bases, with 15 bases between them.

CDR3 loop: CASSIAGRGGETQYF. The CDR3 region has the DNA TGTGCCAGCAGCATAGCGGGAAGGGGTGGAGAGACCCAGTACTTC. The gene calls are TRBV6-1 and TRBJ2-5; 8 bases align to TRBD2. The CDR3 contains 15 residues. Germline loops: CDR1 MNHNS, CDR2 SASEGT. With V trimmed by 6 bases and J by 4 bases, 10 bases remained unmatched.

The J gene is TRBJ1-4, the V gene TRBV4-3, with a tentative D call TRBD1 (5 bases). CDR3 size: 16 residues. Germline V gives CDR1 LGHNA, CDR2 YSLEER. V lost 5 bases and J lost 2, with 15 bases in between. The CDR3 DNA reads TGCGCCAGCAGCAAAGCTAAGACAGAGACTAATGAAAAACTGTTTTTT. Its translation: CASSKAKTETNEKLFF.

CDR3 sequence: CASRDRQETQYF. CDR3 nucleotides: TGCGCCAGCAGAGACAGGCAAGAGACCCAGTACTTC. The rearrangement joins TRBV5-1 to TRBJ2-5, with D possibly being TRBD1 (6 bases). Germline assignment: CDR1 SGHRS and CDR2 YFSETQ. V was shortened by 5 bases and J by 2 bases, with 7 bases between the two germline ends. The CDR3 runs 12 residues.

The chain is built from TRBV19 and TRBJ2-1; 14 nucleotides match TRBD2. This CDR3 contains 18 residues. V gave up 6 bases and J gave up 6 bases; unmatched junction bases: 13. Germline lookup yields CDR1 LNHDA and CDR2 SQIVND (reference sequence). The CDR3 is CASRRLAGGTRGSNEQFF. The CDR3 DNA reads TGTGCCAGTAGAAGACTAGCGGGAGGGACAAGGGGGAGCAATGAGCAGTTCTTC. The whole variable domain, remainder taken from reference TRBV19 and TRBJ2-1, is DGGITQSPKYLFRKEGQNVTLSCEQNLNHDAMYWYRQDPGQGLRLIYYSQIVNDFQKGDIAEGYSVSREKKESFPLTVTSAQKNPTAFYLCASRRLAGGTRGSNEQFFGPGTRLTVL.

V and J are TRBV6-5 and TRBJ2-5; 9 positions agree with TRBD1. This CDR3 spans 13 amino acids. J gave up 6 bases and V 4 bases, and 3 bases lay outside the gene matches. CDR1 and CDR2 (germline): MNHEY, SVGAGI. CDR3 DNA: TGTGCCAGCAGTTTACAGGGGGCCCAGACCCAGTACTTC. This gives the protein CASSLQGAQTQYF.

The V and J genes are TRBV18 and TRBJ1-2; 9 nucleotides align to TRBD1. Trimming removed 3 bases from V and 7 bases from J; junction bases left unmatched: 9. Germline CDR1 is KGHSH and CDR2 is LQKENI. The CDR3 is 15 amino acids. CDR3 bases: TGTGCCAGCTCACCGATACCGGGACAGGGCGGTGGCTACACCTTC. This codes for CASSPIPGQGGGYTF.

The chain is built from TRBV6-5 and TRBJ2-1; 13 nucleotides align to TRBD2. The germline CDR1 and CDR2 sequences are MNHEY and SVGAGI. The CDR3 consists of 15 residues. V trimming: 6 bases; J trimming: 7 bases; junction bases outside the gene matches: 6. The CDR3 loop reads CASSRTSGRGNEQFF. The CDR3 bases are TGTGCCAGCAGCCGGACTAGCGGGAGAGGGAATGAGCAGTTCTTC.

This chain links TRBV20-1 with TRBJ1-1; 7 bases are shared with TRBD1. The CDR3 is 11 amino acids. V lost 4 bases, J lost 4 bases, and 0 bases stayed unmatched. Germline V lookup: CDR1 DFQATT, CDR2 SNEGSKA (reference sequence). The CDR3 spells CSATGGTEAFF. In DNA, the CDR3 is TGCAGTGCTACAGGGGGCACTGAAGCTTTCTTT.

The chain joins TRBV2 to TRBJ1-5, with D possibly TRBD1 on 5 matching bases. Germline V gene sequence: CDR1 SNHLY, CDR2 FYNNEI. V lost 6 bases and J lost 7, with 19 bases in between. CDR3 size: 15 residues. CDR3 region: CASRPSLGTRQPQHF. DNA for the CDR3: TGTGCCAGCAGGCCCTCCCTGGGGACTCGGCAGCCCCAGCATTTT.